The present T cell receptor (beta chain) was sequenced within a study of T cell responses to AZD1222 COVID-19 vaccine. TCRdb's table, derived via immunoSEQ multiplex PCR, lists solely in-frame clones and lacks some. The sample consists of 150,000 to 200,000 clones, roughly 92% of them appearing once. To note about this clone: What it binds is unknown.

The study, taken as a whole, reports: It was only after the peak T cell response that any repertoires were sampled.

The sequence derives from an adult who received the AZD1222 COVID-19 vaccine. The sequencing here drew on peripheral blood, taken 28 days after the second AZD1222 dose.

As DNA, the CDR3 is TGTGCCAGCAGCTTGAGGGTCCAAGGCAATCAGCCCCAGCATTTT. Its translation is CASSLRVQGNQPQHF. This chain connects TRBV7-2 to TRBJ1-5; no firm D call. The CDR3 runs 15 residues. Trimming shortened V by 3 bases and J by 2 bases, and 11 bases separated the two germline ends. Germline lookup yields CDR1 SGHTA and CDR2 FQGNSA.